This T cell receptor (beta chain) was recorded in a study of blood T cell repertoires in COVID-19. Sequencing used immunoSEQ multiplex PCR; TCRdb keeps in-frame clones, though not all of them. This sample has around 210,000 clones, with more than 70% found just once. This CDR3 comprises 16 residues. V lost 3 bases to trimming and J lost 0 bases; unmatched junction nucleotides: 2. Germline V lookup: CDR1 KGHSH, CDR2 LQKENI. The V gene is TRBV18, the J gene TRBJ1-1, with 12 bases matching TRBD1. The sample comprised peripheral blood. The source of this sequence is a man in his forties or fifties with COVID-19, enrolled during active disease. The CDR3 sequence: CASSPGTGGVNTEAFF. The CDR3, as DNA: TGTGCCAGCTCACCGGGGACAGGGGGCGTGAACACTGAAGCTTTCTTT. Combining the CDR3 with reference TRBV18 and TRBJ1-1 gives the whole variable domain NAGVMQNPRHLVRRRGQEARLRCSPMKGHSHVYWYRQLPEEGLKFMVYLQKENIIDESGMPKERFSAEFPKEGPSILRIQQVVRGDSAAYFCASSPGTGGVNTEAFFGQGTRLTVV.